This TCR beta chain was recorded in a study of OX40 agonist ivuxolimab in advanced cancers. Study-wide findings and caveats: Antigen targets of the expanded peripheral T cells went undetermined. Patients who responded partially at 0.1-3.0 mg/kg showed clonal expansion ranking among the lowest.

Clones were read by immunoSEQ multiplex PCR, and TCRdb kept only the in-frame ones, dropping some. The top ten hold 11% of the sample, which has approximately 71,000 clones, about 84% seen once. To note about this clone: Its cognate antigen is unknown.

The V end was cut by 2 bases, the J end by 2 bases, with 8 bases between. This CDR3 region has 14 residues. Germline CDR1 and CDR2: SGHTA and FQGNSA. The clonotype originates from an adult with an advanced solid tumor such as melanoma, head and neck, liver or kidney cancer. The chain couples TRBV7-2 to TRBJ2-3; the D is unclear. The starting material was CD4+ or CD8+ T cells sorted from blood, obtained in a trial of the OX40 agonist ivuxolimab. The CDR3 here is CASSLSRDTDTQYF. CDR3 bases: TGTGCCAGCAGCTTATCGCGTGACACAGATACGCAGTATTTT. The full variable domain, completed using reference TRBV7-2 and TRBJ2-3, is GAGVSQSPSNKVTEKGKDVELRCDPISGHTALYWYRQSLGQGLEFLIYFQGNSAPDKSGLPSDRFSAERTGGSVSTLTIQRTQQEDSAVYLCASSLSRDTDTQYFGPGTRLTVL.